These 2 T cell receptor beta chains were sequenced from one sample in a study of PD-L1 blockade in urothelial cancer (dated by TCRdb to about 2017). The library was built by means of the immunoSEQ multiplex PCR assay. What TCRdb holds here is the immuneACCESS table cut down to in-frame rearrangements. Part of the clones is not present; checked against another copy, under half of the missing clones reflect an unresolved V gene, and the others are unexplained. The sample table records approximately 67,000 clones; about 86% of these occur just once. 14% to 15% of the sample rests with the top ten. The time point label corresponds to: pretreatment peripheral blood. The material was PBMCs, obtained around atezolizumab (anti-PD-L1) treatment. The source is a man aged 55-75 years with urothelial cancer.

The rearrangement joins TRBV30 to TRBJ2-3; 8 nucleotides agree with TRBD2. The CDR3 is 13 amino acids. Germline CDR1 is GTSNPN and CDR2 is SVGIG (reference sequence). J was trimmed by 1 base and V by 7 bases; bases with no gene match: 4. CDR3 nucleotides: TGTGCCTCGGGAGGGAAGGGCACAGATACGCAGTATTTT. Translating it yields CASGGKGTDTQYF.

The CDR3 sequence is CATSRRDGNNSPLHF. The CDR3 DNA follows: TGTGCCACCAGCAGGCGGGACGGAAATAATTCACCCCTCCACTTT. The chain couples TRBV15 to TRBJ1-6; a possible D gene is TRBD1 (5 bases). V was clipped by 3 bases and J by 5 bases, with 11 bases between them. CDR1 LNHNV and CDR2 YYDKDF come from the germline V gene (reference sequence). The CDR3 contains 15 residues.